This TCR beta chain appears in the sequencing data of a study of T cells in Graves' hyperthyroidism and ophthalmopathy. The germline V gene encodes CDR1 SSHAT and CDR2 FNYEAQ (reference sequence). V shed 5 bases, J shed 6 bases, and the junction held 18 bases outside the gene matches. This CDR3 contains 17 residues. Stable Graves' hyperthyroidism meant no ophthalmopathy progression within 18 months. Researchers amplified the TCR beta CDR3 regions from RNA transcripts. Using the HTBI primer set, a first-round RT-PCR was run on the TCR CDR3. TCRdb itself ran the multiplex PCR reads through MiXCR, one entry per CDR3 protein. The sample shows some 350,000 distinct CDR3 sequences, roughly 25% of them seen only once.

The chain is built from TRBV7-7 and TRBJ2-5; 7 bases are shared with TRBD2. What was sequenced was blood. The TCR was taken from a man in his fifties or sixties with Graves' hyperthyroidism. CDR3 protein: CASSGGWGGPKQKTQYF. In DNA form, the CDR3 reads TGTGCCAGCAGCGGGGGTTGGGGAGGGCCGAAGCAAAAGACCCAGTACTTC.